The entry below gives a single T cell receptor (beta chain) sequence along with its context. Its cognate antigen is unknown. This record comes from a study of shared clonotypes between healthy human individuals. Findings of the study overall: Genetic and exposure-history diversity was limited by the small donor number.

J lost 9 bases, V lost 0 bases, and 2 bases had no gene match. The V gene's germline CDR1 is SGHRS and CDR2 YFSETQ. The CDR3 loop spans 12 amino acids. The CD4+ fraction was divided into a CD45RA+ naive subset and a CD45RA-negative memory subset. This table comes from immunoSEQ multiplex PCR, and its TCRdb copy is limited to in-frame clones, with some not included. The sample records about 1 million clones, about 77% being singletons. The rearrangement joins TRBV5-1 to TRBJ1-2, with 7 bases aligning to TRBD1. The receptor was isolated from a man younger than 30 in good health. The sample comprised memory CD4+ T cells sorted from blood. Specified subset: CD45RA-negative fraction. CDR3 nucleotides: TGCGCCAGCAGCTTGGGGGACAGACGCTACACCTTC. Protein sequence: CASSLGDRRYTF.